The 21 T cell receptor beta chains in this list originate from one sample, sequenced in a study of shared clonotypes between healthy human individuals. Here immunoSEQ multiplex PCR was the method, and the copy in TCRdb shows in-frame clones only, minus some. The sample shows about 560,000 clones, roughly four fifths of them seen only once. The material sequenced was PBMCs. The receptors were sampled from a woman aged 40 to 50 in good health. Some clones in this sample may be carry-over from other donors' samples.

The chain carries TRBV2 and TRBJ1-5; a possible D gene is TRBD1 (6 bases). Germline CDR1 is SNHLY and CDR2 is FYNNEI. The CDR3 spans 15 residues. V lost 6 bases, J lost 2 bases, and 14 bases lay in between. The CDR3 protein is CASREPGGGNQPQHF. The CDR3 DNA follows: TGTGCCAGCAGAGAGCCCGGGGGCGGCAATCAGCCCCAGCATTTT.

The chain uses TRBV5-6 and TRBJ2-1; 8 bases match TRBD2. Germline V gene data show CDR1 as SGHDT and CDR2 as YYEEEE. V was clipped by 0 bases and J by 6 bases; unmatched bases: 5. CDR3 size: 15 residues. The CDR3 DNA follows: TGTGCCAGCAGCTTGGGGGGACTAGTATTCAATGAGCAGTTCTTC. Residues: CASSLGGLVFNEQFF.

The rearrangement links TRBV5-6 to TRBJ1-1; the match to TRBD1 covers 8 bases. The V and J ends lost 1 base and 1 base, in that order; junction bases with no gene match: 3. The CDR3 consists of 15 residues. Germline-derived CDR1 and CDR2 are SGHDT and YYEEEE. In DNA, the CDR3 is TGTGCCAGCAGCTTGCTCGGACAGGGGAACACTGAAGCTTTCTTT. Translating it yields CASSLLGQGNTEAFF.

Comment on this clone: Distinct nucleotide sequences in the sample also encode this CDR3. This chain joins TRBV29-1 and TRBJ1-1; a weak D match, TRBD1 (5 bases). Per germline, CDR1 SQVTM and CDR2 ANQGSEA. CDR3 length: 15 amino acids. V lost 4 bases to trimming and J lost 0 bases, with 15 bases between them. The chain's CDR3 is CSVARGWGMNTEAFF. CDR3 DNA: TGCAGCGTTGCGAGGGGATGGGGTATGAACACTGAAGCTTTCTTT.

This clone has at least ten counts. The J gene is TRBJ2-7, the V gene TRBV6-1, with 14 positions matching TRBD2. The germline V gene encodes CDR1 MNHNS and CDR2 SASEGT. This CDR3 comprises 15 residues. Trimming removed 7 bases from V and 5 bases from J; junction bases left unmatched: 7. CDR3 sequence: CASKRTSGRPHEQYF. For the CDR3, the DNA is TGTGCCAGCAAGCGGACTAGCGGGAGGCCCCACGAGCAGTACTTC.

On this clone: Mismatch with germline at one junction end may stem from a read error. The J gene is TRBJ2-5, the V gene TRBV7-7; 7 nucleotides agree with TRBD2. This CDR3 is 14 amino acids long. Germline V lookup: CDR1 SSHAT, CDR2 FNYEAQ (reference sequence). CDR3 protein: CASSLEAGEGTQYF. The CDR3 DNA sequence: TGTGCTAGCAGCTTAGAGGCGGGGGAGGGGACCCAGTACTTC. The full variable domain, completed using reference TRBV7-7 and TRBJ2-5, is GAGVSQSPRYKVTKRGQDVTLRCDPISSHATLYWYQQALGQGPEFLTYFNYEAQPDKSGLPSDRFSAERPEGSISTLTIQRTEQRDSAMYRCASSLEAGEGTQYFGPGTRLLVL.

Only one count was recorded for this clone. V and J are TRBV27 and TRBJ1-2; no definite D call. CDR3 length equals 13 residues. The germline gives CDR1 MNHEY, CDR2 SMNVEV (reference sequence). V lost 4 bases, J lost 0 bases, and 6 bases lay in between. The CDR3 spells CASSYTANYGYTF. The DNA of the CDR3 is TGTGCCAGCAGTTACACTGCTAACTATGGCTACACCTTC.

This clone occurred a few times. This rearrangement joins TRBV14 to TRBJ2-7; 10 bases are a match to TRBD2. Trimming removed 4 bases from V and 3 bases from J; junction bases left unmatched: 15. Germline CDR1 and CDR2: SGHDN and FVKESK. The CDR3 length is 18 residues. CDR3: CASSPIGSSGRGFYEQYF. The CDR3 bases are TGTGCCAGCAGCCCAATAGGCTCTAGCGGGAGAGGCTTCTACGAGCAGTACTTC.

Regarding this clone: A read error may explain this, as a much larger clone is one base away. The identical CDR3 is also encoded by other nucleotide sequences in the sample. The CDR3 region has the DNA TGTGCCAGCAGTTCCTTGGGAGGCGGGATCGGCACAGATACGCAGTATTTT. It translates to CASSSLGGGIGTDTQYF. V is TRBV7-2 and J is TRBJ2-3; the D gene is possibly TRBD2 (6 bases). Germline CDR1 is SGHTA and CDR2 is FQGNSA. CDR3 length equals 17 residues. V gave up 6 bases and J gave up 1 base, with 20 bases separating them.

This clone appeared once. A far larger clone is only one base removed, so a read error is likely. The chain uses TRBV5-1 and TRBJ1-1; TRBD1 is a possible D gene (5 bases). CDR1 and CDR2 (germline): SGHRS, YFSETQ. This CDR3 contains 13 residues. The CDR3 protein is CASSLRGGTETFF. CDR3 DNA: TGCGCCAGCAGCTTAAGGGGTGGCACTGAAACTTTCTTT.

The sample holds a few counts of this clone. This chain joins TRBV4-1 and TRBJ2-2; 8 positions match TRBD2. The CDR3 sequence is 15 residues long. Per the germline V gene, CDR1 is MGHRA and CDR2 is YSYEKL. V was pared by 1 base and J by 5 bases, with 3 bases of the junction left unmatched. The CDR3 is CASSQGLAGTGELFF. CDR3 sequence (DNA): TGCGCCAGCAGCCAAGGGCTAGCGGGTACCGGGGAGCTGTTTTTT.

V is TRBV7-9 and J is TRBJ2-5; TRBD1 matches 9 bases. There are 18 residues in the CDR3. Trimming took 1 base from V and 1 from J; bases not matched to a gene: 10. Germline V gives CDR1 SEHNR, CDR2 FQNEAQ (reference sequence). The CDR3 sequence is CASSLGRMGQGSQETQYF. In nucleotides, the CDR3 is TGTGCCAGCAGCTTAGGTCGAATGGGACAGGGATCCCAAGAGACCCAGTACTTC. The complete variable domain, with remaining parts taken from reference TRBV7-9 and TRBJ2-5, reads DTGVSQNPRHKITKRGQNVTFRCDPISEHNRLYWYRQTLGQGPEFLTYFQNEAQLEKSRLLSDRFSAERPKGSFSTLEIQRTEQGDSAMYLCASSLGRMGQGSQETQYFGPGTRLLVL.

The chain uses TRBV28 and TRBJ2-7; 11 nucleotides align to TRBD1. Germline trimming cut 6 bases from V and 3 bases from J; bases unmatched to any gene: 7. The CDR3 consists of 15 residues. Germline CDR1 and CDR2: MDHEN and SYDVKM. The CDR3 reads CASRVTGTGGYEQYF. DNA for the CDR3: TGTGCCAGCAGGGTCACCGGGACAGGGGGCTACGAGCAGTACTTC.

The rearrangement links TRBV11-1 to TRBJ1-1, with D hard to call. The germline V gene encodes CDR1 SGHAT and CDR2 FQDESV (reference sequence). CDR3 length: 13 residues. Trimming took off 4 bases at V and 3 bases at J, with 9 bases between the two ends. In DNA, the CDR3 is TGTGCCAGCAGCTCCGACGGATACACTGAAGCTTTCTTT. It yields the protein CASSSDGYTEAFF.

This chain joins TRBV11-2 and TRBJ2-7, with D possibly called TRBD1 or TRBD2 (5 bases each). Germline CDR1 and CDR2: SGHAT and FQNNGV. The length of the CDR3 is 14 residues. The ends were cut back, 4 bases at V and 2 bases at J, with 12 bases in the middle. Here the CDR3 DNA reads TGTGCCAGCAGCTCTCTAGTGGGGGCCTACGAGCAGTACTTC. It yields the protein CASSSLVGAYEQYF.

The chain has TRBV7-3 and TRBJ2-7, with D perhaps matching TRBD1 or TRBD2 (5 bases each). The length of the CDR3 is 13 residues. V was trimmed by 2 bases and J by 6 bases, leaving 11 bases between them. Germline V gene lookup returns CDR1 SGHTA and CDR2 FQGTGA. The CDR3 bases are TGTGCCAGCAGCTTAGCGAGGGACGGCGAGCAGTACTTC. It translates to CASSLARDGEQYF.

This clone was detected a few times. The sample has other DNA sequences that encode this CDR3 too. This chain connects TRBV4-2 to TRBJ2-5; 13 nucleotides match TRBD2. Germline V CDR1 and CDR2: LGHNA, YNFKEQ. The CDR3 is made up of 20 amino acids. Germline trimming cut 1 base from V and 4 bases from J; bases unmatched to any gene: 15. The DNA for the CDR3 is TGTGCCAGCAGCCAAGTTTCGGTGGGACTAGCGGGATATTTCGGAGAGACCCAGTACTTC. It specifies CASSQVSVGLAGYFGETQYF.

The chain couples TRBV11-2 to TRBJ1-3, with D maybe TRBD1 (6 bases). V was clipped by 5 bases and J by 7 bases, with 15 bases between them. This CDR3 has 14 residues. CDR1 SGHAT and CDR2 FQNNGV come from the germline V gene. The CDR3 loop is CASSTDRGGNTIYF. The CDR3 region has the DNA TGTGCCAGCAGCACCGACCGAGGGGGGAACACCATATATTTT.

The chain employs TRBV30 and TRBJ2-1; D is ambiguous. V was trimmed by 2 bases and J by 8 bases, leaving 7 bases between them. Germline lookup yields CDR1 GTSNPN and CDR2 SVGIG (reference sequence). The CDR3 has 11 residues. The CDR3 here is CAWSSFDEQFF. CDR3 in DNA: TGTGCCTGGAGTAGCTTCGATGAGCAGTTCTTC.

As to this clone: A clone one base away is much larger, so this may be a read error. The chain links TRBV28 to TRBJ2-3; D call uncertain. Germline V lookup: CDR1 MDHEN, CDR2 SYDVKM. This CDR3 has 14 residues. CDR3 bases: TGTGACAGCAGTGTCATTGGGGGCACAGATACGCAGTATTTT. As protein: CDSSVIGGTDTQYF.

This clone was seen just once. This chain connects TRBV10-2 to TRBJ2-1, with TRBD2 matching 12 bases. In germline, CDR1 is WSHSY, CDR2 SAAADI. J was trimmed by 9 bases and V by 9 bases; bases with no gene match: 9. This CDR3 is 14 amino acids long. The CDR3: CASRLAGVRREQFF. The CDR3, as DNA: TGCGCCAGTCGACTAGCGGGAGTTCGGCGTGAGCAGTTCTTC.